The 19 T cell receptor beta chains below come from one sample, sequenced in a study of cytomegalovirus exposure and HLA in healthy donors. The assay was immunoSEQ multiplex PCR, and TCRdb's table has in-frame clones only and misses some. The sample records over 100,000 clones, around 89% being singletons. Material for sequencing was PBMCs. These receptors all come from a woman under 30 in good health and CMV-seropositive.

This chain joins TRBV15 and TRBJ1-5; 9 bases fit TRBD1. The germline gives CDR1 LNHNV, CDR2 YYDKDF (reference sequence). This CDR3 is built from 16 residues. J lost 4 bases, V lost 1 base, and 5 bases had no gene match. The CDR3 spells CATSRAGDRGNQPQHF. Written as DNA, the CDR3 is TGTGCCACCAGCAGAGCCGGTGACAGGGGGAATCAGCCCCAGCATTTT.

This rearrangement joins TRBV6-4 to TRBJ1-1, with no clear D. The length of the CDR3 is 13 residues. CDR1 MRHNA and CDR2 SNTAGT come from the germline V gene. V lost 6 bases and J lost 0, with 8 bases in between. CDR3 amino acids: CASSINMNTEAFF. As DNA, the CDR3 is TGTGCCAGCAGCATCAACATGAACACTGAAGCTTTCTTT.

CDR3 protein: CASAETGYSNQPQHF. DNA of the CDR3: TGTGCCAGCGCCGAGACAGGCTATAGCAATCAGCCCCAGCATTTT. V usage is TRBV19 and J usage is TRBJ1-5; maybe TRBD1 (6 bases). Germline V gene lookup returns CDR1 LNHDA and CDR2 SQIVND (reference sequence). CDR3 length equals 15 residues. Trimming took 9 bases from V and 0 from J, leaving 15 bases between them. The entire variable domain, with the rest obtained from reference TRBV19 and TRBJ1-5, is as follows: DGGITQSPKYLFRKEGQNVTLSCEQNLNHDAMYWYRQDPGQGLRLIYYSQIVNDFQKGDIAEGYSVSREKKESFPLTVTSAQKNPTAFYLCASAETGYSNQPQHFGDGTRLSIL.

V usage is TRBV5-4 and J usage is TRBJ2-1; 11 nucleotides match TRBD1. The CDR3 contains 16 residues. V trimming: 1 base; J trimming: 8 bases; junction bases outside the gene matches: 8. Germline CDR1 and CDR2: SGHNT and YYREEE (reference sequence). CDR3 sequence: CASSLWGTGGYDEQFF. The CDR3 DNA sequence: TGTGCCAGCAGCTTGTGGGGGACAGGGGGATATGATGAGCAGTTCTTC.

The chain carries TRBV11-1 and TRBJ2-7; D perhaps matches TRBD2 (6 bases). V gave up 0 bases and J gave up 1 base, with 10 bases separating them. This CDR3 has 15 residues. Germline V gene sequence: CDR1 SGHAT, CDR2 FQDESV (reference sequence). CDR3 nucleotide sequence: TGTGCCAGCAGCTTAGCCGGGACTGGATCCTACGAGCAGTACTTC. Its protein product is CASSLAGTGSYEQYF.

The J gene is TRBJ2-7, the V gene TRBV5-1; 10 nucleotides agree with TRBD1. V shed 1 base and J 0 bases; nucleotides not matched to a gene: 4. The CDR3 extends over 16 amino acids. Germline CDR1 reads SGHRS; CDR2 reads YFSETQ. CDR3 nucleotides: TGCGCCAGCAGCTTGTCCGGGACAGGGGTCTCCTACGAGCAGTACTTC. It is translated as CASSLSGTGVSYEQYF. Based on the CDR3 plus reference TRBV5-1 and TRBJ2-7, the full variable domain is KAGVTQTPRYLIKTRGQQVTLSCSPISGHRSVSWYQQTPGQGLQFLFEYFSETQRNKGNFPGRFSGRQFSNSRSEMNVSTLELGDSALYLCASSLSGTGVSYEQYFGPGTRLTVT.

The genes are TRBV5-4 and TRBJ2-3, with 11 bases matching TRBD2. V was clipped by 3 bases and J by 3 bases; unmatched bases: 3. Germline assignment: CDR1 SGHNT and CDR2 YYREEE (reference sequence). The CDR3 totals 15 residues. The CDR3 bases are TGTGCCAGCAGCTCTGGGACTAGCGGAACAGATACGCAGTATTTT. The encoded protein is CASSSGTSGTDTQYF.

This clone showed up just once. The genes are TRBV9 and TRBJ1-1; D remains unclear. Germline assignment: CDR1 SGDLS and CDR2 YYNGEE. V gave up 3 bases and J gave up 0 bases, with 21 bases separating them. There are 18 residues in the CDR3. The CDR3 region is CASSGSYKSEHMNTEAFF. CDR3 DNA sequence: TGTGCCAGCAGCGGCTCATACAAATCGGAGCACATGAACACTGAAGCTTTCTTT.

The chain couples TRBV6-5 to TRBJ2-7; D not resolved. CDR1 and CDR2 from the germline V gene are MNHEY and SVGAGI. Trimming took 0 bases from V and 6 from J, leaving 9 bases between them. The CDR3 is 13 residues long. The CDR3 DNA is TGTGCCAGCAGTTACTCAGCGAATGGCGAGCAGTACTTC. It encodes CASSYSANGEQYF.

The chain employs TRBV5-1 and TRBJ1-2; D is possibly TRBD1 (5 bases). CDR3 length equals 14 residues. Trimming removed 2 bases at V and 6 bases at J, with 14 bases between. CDR1 and CDR2 (germline): SGHRS, YFSETQ. The chain's CDR3 is CASSFSQGSDGYTF. The CDR3 DNA reads TGCGCCAGCAGCTTTTCCCAGGGTTCTGATGGCTACACCTTC.

This rearrangement joins TRBV27 to TRBJ2-2; 13 positions agree with TRBD2. The CDR3 runs 18 residues. Germline loops: CDR1 MNHEY, CDR2 SMNVEV (reference sequence). V lost 5 bases, J lost 5 bases, and 11 bases stayed unmatched. For the CDR3, the DNA is TGTGCCAGCAGTCCAATTATTCGACTAGCGGGAGGAACCGGGGAGCTGTTTTTT. It specifies CASSPIIRLAGGTGELFF.

V usage is TRBV27 and J usage is TRBJ1-5; 11 nucleotides align to TRBD1. V shed 6 bases, J shed 9 bases, and the junction held 10 bases outside the gene matches. Germline V gene sequence: CDR1 MNHEY, CDR2 SMNVEV (reference sequence). This CDR3 is built from 15 residues. This CDR3 is CASSPGQGALGPQHF. The CDR3 DNA is TGTGCCAGCAGCCCCGGACAGGGGGCGCTCGGGCCCCAGCATTTT.

The chain couples TRBV5-1 to TRBJ2-7; 8 nucleotides match TRBD2. V shed 0 bases and J 1 base; nucleotides not matched to a gene: 6. The germline V gene has CDR1 SGHRS and CDR2 YFSETQ. The CDR3 contains 16 residues. Here the CDR3 DNA reads TGCGCCAGCAGCTTGGCGCCAGCGGGGGATTCCTACGAGCAGTACTTC. Its translation is CASSLAPAGDSYEQYF.

This rearrangement joins TRBV28 to TRBJ2-7, with 12 bases lining up with TRBD1. Trimming removed 3 bases from V and 8 bases from J; junction bases left unmatched: 14. This CDR3 is built from 17 residues. Germline V CDR1 and CDR2: MDHEN, SYDVKM. CDR3 protein: CASSLWFAGTGGSKQYF. The CDR3 DNA sequence: TGTGCCAGCAGTTTGTGGTTTGCCGGGACAGGGGGCTCGAAGCAGTACTTC.

CDR3 sequence: CASSPLGGGLNEQFF. The CDR3 region has the DNA TGTGCCAGCAGCCCCCTAGGGGGGGGGCTCAATGAGCAGTTCTTC. This chain connects TRBV27 to TRBJ2-1, with D perhaps TRBD2 (7 bases). Trimming cost V 6 bases and J 6 bases, with 18 bases left between them. Germline CDR1 is MNHEY and CDR2 is SMNVEV (reference sequence). The CDR3 extends over 15 amino acids.

A single count supports this clone. V is TRBV5-5 and J is TRBJ2-5, with TRBD2 matching 9 bases. The CDR3 runs to 16 residues. V lost 4 bases and J lost 1; bases outside the gene matches: 8. Looked up from germline, CDR1 is SGHKS and CDR2 is YYEKEE (reference sequence). The CDR3 region has the DNA TGTGCCAGCAGCCCCCTAGCGGGGAACCCCCAAGAGACCCAGTACTTC. As protein: CASSPLAGNPQETQYF.

V and J are TRBV29-1 and TRBJ1-3; D is perhaps TRBD1 (6 bases). V was cut by 8 bases and J by 1 base, with 15 bases left in between. CDR1 and CDR2 from the germline V gene are SQVTM and ANQGSEA. This CDR3 has 14 amino acids. The CDR3 region has the DNA TGCAGCCCTGAACAGGGTAATTCTGGAAACACCATATATTTT. Translated, it gives CSPEQGNSGNTIYF.

This sequence joins TRBV6-1 and TRBJ1-4; no clear D gene. Germline V gene data show CDR1 as MNHNS and CDR2 as SASEGT. V lost 1 base and J 3 bases, leaving 9 bases between the germline ends. There are 15 residues in the CDR3. CDR3 nucleotide sequence: TGTGCCAGCAGTGAAGTTCGGGTGCCTAATGAAAAACTGTTTTTT. Translation: CASSEVRVPNEKLFF.

The chain has TRBV7-6 and TRBJ1-1, with TRBD1 identical over 11 bases. Germline CDR1 SGHVS, CDR2 FNYEAQ. CDR3 length: 15 amino acids. J lost 0 bases, V lost 4 bases, and 1 base had no gene match. CDR3 sequence: CASSSGQGVNTEAFF. CDR3 DNA: TGTGCCAGCAGCTCGGGACAGGGGGTGAACACTGAAGCTTTCTTT. The complete variable domain, with remaining parts taken from reference TRBV7-6 and TRBJ1-1, reads GAGVSQSPRYKVTKRGQDVALRCDPISGHVSLYWYRQALGQGPEFLTYFNYEAQQDKSGLPNDRFSAERPEGSISTLTIQRTEQRDSAMYRCASSSGQGVNTEAFFGQGTRLTVV.